Shown below are 31 T cell receptor beta chains from a single sample sequenced in a study of early T cells in non-severe SARS-CoV-2 infection. One entry per CDR3 protein results from TCRdb running MiXCR on the 5' RACE reads. The top ten clones hold about 3.8% of a sample with 100,000 to 120,000 distinct CDR3 sequences, roughly 12% of them seen once. The source was whole blood, collected at baseline. Receptor source: an adult who was a healthcare worker with PCR-confirmed SARS-CoV-2 infection or an uninfected control (not recorded which).

The table lists this clonotype with many counts. The chain carries TRBV4-1 and TRBJ2-1; TRBD2 aligns across 11 bases. There are 15 residues in the CDR3. V gave up 6 bases and J gave up 7 bases; unmatched junction bases: 8. Germline V lookup: CDR1 MGHRA, CDR2 YSYEKL. This chain's CDR3 is CASSITSGSYNEQFF. The CDR3, as DNA: TGCGCCAGCAGTATAACTAGCGGGAGTTATAATGAGCAGTTCTTC.

This sequence joins TRBV19 and TRBJ1-4; D not resolved. Between the trimmed V and J ends, which lost 4 bases and 0 bases, there was a span of 6 bases. This CDR3 is built from 14 residues. CDR1 is LNHDA and CDR2 is SQIVND in the germline V gene (reference sequence). The DNA of the CDR3 is TGTGCCAGTAGTACCTCAACAACTAATGAAAAACTGTTTTTT. As protein: CASSTSTTNEKLFF. Based on the CDR3 plus reference TRBV19 and TRBJ1-4, the full variable domain is DGGITQSPKYLFRKEGQNVTLSCEQNLNHDAMYWYRQDPGQGLRLIYYSQIVNDFQKGDIAEGYSVSREKKESFPLTVTSAQKNPTAFYLCASSTSTTNEKLFFGSGTQLSVL.

This clonotype was found a few times. This chain connects TRBV3-1 to TRBJ2-7, with 9 bases matching TRBD2. In germline, CDR1 is LGHDT, CDR2 YNNKEL (reference sequence). The CDR3 totals 17 residues. V shed 0 bases and J 2 bases; nucleotides not matched to a gene: 8. CDR3 loop: CASSQDRIAGGPYEQYF. In DNA, the CDR3 is TGTGCCAGCAGCCAAGATAGGATCGCGGGGGGGCCCTACGAGCAGTACTTC.

The chain recombines TRBV9 with TRBJ2-7; D call uncertain. Trimming shortened V by 4 bases and J by 0 bases, and 8 bases separated the two germline ends. The CDR3 contains 13 residues. Germline values: CDR1 SGDLS, CDR2 YYNGEE. The CDR3: CASSPRISYEQYF. CDR3 bases: TGTGCCAGCAGCCCGCGAATCTCCTACGAGCAGTACTTC.

This clonotype was counted only a few times. V and J are TRBV18 and TRBJ2-7; D could derive from TRBD1 or TRBD2 (5 bases each). The CDR3 runs to 16 residues. Per germline, CDR1 KGHSH and CDR2 LQKENI. The ends were cut back, 0 bases at V and 5 bases at J, with 17 bases in the middle. For the CDR3, the DNA is TGTGCCAGCTCACCACCGAGGGGCGGAACCAGGGACGAGCAGTACTTC. The encoded protein is CASSPPRGGTRDEQYF.

In this sample, this clonotype turned up a few times. The rearrangement uses TRBV6-5 and TRBJ1-1; D gene unclear. Germline CDR1 is MNHEY and CDR2 is SVGAGI. Trimming took 2 bases from V and 2 from J, leaving 9 bases between them. CDR3 length equals 14 residues. The CDR3 DNA follows: TGTGCCAGCAGTTACCCCCACAGTAACACTGAAGCTTTCTTT. Its translation: CASSYPHSNTEAFF.

This clonotype has only a few counts. This sequence joins TRBV20-1 and TRBJ2-7; no reliable D call. CDR1 and CDR2 (germline): DFQATT, SNEGSKA (reference sequence). The CDR3 is 12 residues long. The germline V and J ends were trimmed by 3 bases and 2 bases, with 8 bases remaining between them. The CDR3 DNA sequence: TGCAGTGCTAGCTTAGAACCCTACGAGCAGTACTTC. Its translation is CSASLEPYEQYF.

This chain uses TRBV5-1 with TRBJ2-7, with 11 bases fitting TRBD2. J gave up 2 bases and V 4 bases, and 5 bases lay outside the gene matches. The CDR3 is 15 amino acids. Germline V CDR1 and CDR2: SGHRS, YFSETQ. The CDR3 protein is CASSPGTSGTYEQYF. The CDR3 coding sequence is TGCGCCAGCAGCCCCGGGACTAGCGGTACCTACGAGCAGTACTTC.

A few counts support this clonotype. A junction end diverges from the germline sequence, so it may reflect a read error. This chain links TRBV18 with TRBJ1-1; D not resolved. Germline V gene sequence: CDR1 KGHSH, CDR2 LQKENI. The CDR3 length is 14 residues. CDR3 sequence (DNA): TGTGCCAGCTCACCACCACGATCGAACACTGAAGTTTTCTTT. Residues: CASSPPRSNTEVFF.

This chain joins TRBV6-5 and TRBJ1-6; 8 bases are shared with TRBD1. The germline V gene has CDR1 MNHEY and CDR2 SVGAGI. V lost 3 bases, J lost 7 bases, and 14 bases stayed unmatched. The CDR3 runs 18 residues. CDR3 in amino acids: CASSYRALGGQGNSPLHF. The CDR3 DNA sequence: TGTGCCAGCAGTTATAGGGCGCTAGGTGGACAGGGAAATTCACCCCTCCACTTT.

The V and J genes are TRBV30 and TRBJ1-2; D is perhaps TRBD1 (5 bases). CDR1 is GTSNPN, CDR2 SVGIG, per germline (reference sequence). CDR3 length equals 12 residues. The V gene lost 2 bases and the J gene lost 4 bases, with 8 bases spanning the gap. The CDR3 nucleotides read TGTGCCTGGAGTCCTGGGGGCTATGGCTACACCTTC. Residues: CAWSPGGYGYTF. Based on the CDR3 plus reference TRBV30 and TRBJ1-2, the full variable domain is SQTIHQWPATLVQPVGSPLSLECTVEGTSNPNLYWYRQAAGRGLQLLFYSVGIGQISSEVPQNLSASRPQDRQFILSSKKLLLSDSGFYLCAWSPGGYGYTFGSGTRLTVV.

The genes are TRBV18 and TRBJ1-6; tentative D call: TRBD1 (6 bases). Looked up from germline, CDR1 is KGHSH and CDR2 is LQKENI. Trimming cost V 8 bases and J 9 bases, with 11 bases left between them. This CDR3 has 12 residues. The CDR3 spells CASQKGGSPLHF. The CDR3 bases are TGTGCCAGCCAAAAGGGGGGTTCACCCCTCCACTTT. Together with reference TRBV18 and TRBJ1-6, the CDR3 gives the full variable domain: NAGVMQNPRHLVRRRGQEARLRCSPMKGHSHVYWYRQLPEEGLKFMVYLQKENIIDESGMPKERFSAEFPKEGPSILRIQQVVRGDSAAYFCASQKGGSPLHFGNGTRLTVT.

A few counts support this clonotype. The chain joins TRBV12-3 or TRBV12-4 to TRBJ1-1; D might be TRBD1 (5 bases). The germline V and J ends were trimmed by 3 bases and 4 bases, with 18 bases remaining between them. The CDR3 runs to 16 residues. This chain's CDR3 is CASSLAARDPSTEAFF. The CDR3 DNA follows: TGTGCCAGCAGTTTGGCCGCCCGGGACCCCTCCACTGAAGCTTTCTTT.

The CDR3 nucleotides read TGTGCCAGCAGCATGCAAACAGGGGAGCAAGGCTATGGCTACACCTTC. This encodes CASSMQTGEQGYGYTF. This rearrangement joins TRBV13 to TRBJ1-2; 7 bases are a match to TRBD1. This CDR3 region has 16 residues. The germline V gene encodes CDR1 PRHDT and CDR2 FYEKMQ (reference sequence). The trim removed 5 bases at V and 4 bases at J, leaving 13 bases unmatched.

This clonotype has a handful of counts. V gene TRBV5-1 combines with J gene TRBJ2-2, with 8 bases identical to TRBD1. Unmatched junction bases numbered 3, after V lost 3 bases and J lost 5 bases. Germline V gene sequence: CDR1 SGHRS, CDR2 YFSETQ. This CDR3 has 14 amino acids. The CDR3 spells CASSYGQGTGELFF. The CDR3 nucleotides are TGCGCCAGCAGCTACGGACAGGGTACCGGGGAGCTGTTTTTT. The complete variable domain, with remaining parts taken from reference TRBV5-1 and TRBJ2-2, reads KAGVTQTPRYLIKTRGQQVTLSCSPISGHRSVSWYQQTPGQGLQFLFEYFSETQRNKGNFPGRFSGRQFSNSRSEMNVSTLELGDSALYLCASSYGQGTGELFFGEGSRLTVL.

The table lists this clonotype with a few counts. The chain couples TRBV7-8 to TRBJ1-1; a possible D gene is TRBD1 (6 bases). V was cut by 1 base and J by 4 bases, with 13 bases left in between. The CDR3 is made up of 15 amino acids. The germline gives CDR1 SGHVS, CDR2 FQNEAQ. The DNA of the CDR3 is TGTGCCAGCAGCTTAGGTACAGGGATTTTCACTGAAGCTTTCTTT. Its protein product is CASSLGTGIFTEAFF.

This clonotype was observed a few times. This chain connects TRBV4-1 to TRBJ1-1; 10 nucleotides agree with TRBD1. CDR3 length: 20 amino acids. V lost 0 bases and J lost 3; bases outside the gene matches: 16. Germline V CDR1 and CDR2: MGHRA, YSYEKL. DNA for the CDR3: TGCGCCAGCAGCCAAGAAGGGACAGGGGTAATCGCGAGTGCGCACACTGAAGCTTTCTTT. Its translation: CASSQEGTGVIASAHTEAFF.

This clonotype was seen more than once but under ten times. The chain joins TRBV20-1 to TRBJ1-1; D not certain. This CDR3 is built from 12 residues. The germline V gene encodes CDR1 DFQATT and CDR2 SNEGSKA (reference sequence). The V end was cut by 4 bases, the J end by 0 bases, with 6 bases between. CDR3 region: CSAKVLNTEAFF. CDR3 DNA: TGCAGTGCTAAAGTGTTGAACACTGAAGCTTTCTTT.

This clonotype was detected a few times. V gene TRBV7-9 combines with J gene TRBJ1-2; no firm D call. V dropped 1 base and J dropped 5 bases, with 11 bases sitting between them. The CDR3 totals 14 residues. Germline V CDR1 and CDR2: SEHNR, FQNEAQ (reference sequence). CDR3 loop: CASSLDGPGYGYTF. CDR3 bases: TGTGCCAGCAGCTTAGATGGGCCGGGTTATGGCTACACCTTC.

As DNA, the CDR3 is TGTGCCACCAGTGATCCGACAGTTACTAACTATGGCTACACCTTC. Translating it yields CATSDPTVTNYGYTF. The chain carries TRBV24-1 and TRBJ1-2; TRBD1 might be the D (5 bases). Looked up from germline, CDR1 is KGHDR and CDR2 is SFDVKD. There are 15 residues in the CDR3. V lost 3 bases and J 0 bases, leaving 10 bases between the germline ends.

This clonotype was observed a few times. This chain uses TRBV20-1 with TRBJ1-4; 11 bases fit TRBD1. V lost 0 bases, J lost 7 bases, and 7 bases stayed unmatched. CDR3 length equals 16 residues. The germline CDR1 and CDR2 sequences are DFQATT and SNEGSKA (reference sequence). The CDR3, as DNA: TGCAGTGCTAGAGATCCTTCCGGGACAGGGGGTGAAAAACTGTTTTTT. It specifies CSARDPSGTGGEKLFF.

This clonotype turned up a few times. The chain combines TRBV6-5 with TRBJ2-7; TRBD2 matches at 10 bases. The CDR3 is 17 amino acids. Germline V gene data show CDR1 as MNHEY and CDR2 as SVGAGI. V lost 0 bases to trimming and J lost 5 bases; unmatched junction nucleotides: 10. The CDR3 sequence is CASSYSMAIAGGHEQYF. CDR3 nucleotide sequence: TGTGCCAGCAGTTACTCGATGGCGATAGCGGGAGGACACGAGCAGTACTTC.

The table lists this clonotype with a few counts. This chain links TRBV19 with TRBJ2-3; 8 bases map to TRBD2. The CDR3 consists of 15 residues. Per the germline V gene, CDR1 is LNHDA and CDR2 is SQIVND (reference sequence). Losses at the gene ends were 7 bases for V and 6 bases for J; bases not matched to a gene: 12. The CDR3 region is CASTRTSSLYDTQYF. The DNA of the CDR3 is TGTGCCAGTACCAGGACTAGCAGCCTTTACGATACGCAGTATTTT.

The rearrangement uses TRBV2 and TRBJ1-5, with TRBD1 matching over 10 bases. Germline V gene lookup returns CDR1 SNHLY and CDR2 FYNNEI. The CDR3 has 14 amino acids. Trimming removed 8 bases from V and 5 bases from J; junction bases left unmatched: 6. The CDR3 DNA follows: TGTGCCAGCTTGGAGACAGGGGGCGATCAGCCCCAGCATTTT. Translating it yields CASLETGGDQPQHF.

Many counts were recorded for this clonotype. The chain links TRBV27 to TRBJ2-3; maybe TRBD2 (6 bases). The V end lost 5 bases, the J end lost 3 bases, and 12 bases lay between the germline ends. The CDR3 extends over 14 amino acids. Germline V gene lookup returns CDR1 MNHEY and CDR2 SMNVEV (reference sequence). CDR3 bases: TGTGCCAGCAGTCGGAGGAGGGGTACAGATACGCAGTATTTT. Protein: CASSRRRGTDTQYF.

The V call is TRBV3-1, the J call TRBJ2-1; 8 nucleotides line up with TRBD2. With 0 bases clipped from V and 3 bases from J, the junction kept 7 bases outside the gene matches. The V gene's germline CDR1 is LGHDT and CDR2 YNNKEL (reference sequence). The CDR3 extends over 17 amino acids. CDR3 residues: CASSQDLGSGIYNEQFF. The DNA of the CDR3 is TGTGCCAGCAGCCAAGATCTCGGTAGCGGGATCTACAATGAGCAGTTCTTC.

This clonotype was counted at least ten times. The rearrangement links TRBV15 to TRBJ1-1; unclear D gene. Germline V gene data show CDR1 as LNHNV and CDR2 as YYDKDF (reference sequence). Trimming shortened V by 4 bases and J by 1 base, and 7 bases separated the two germline ends. The CDR3 is made up of 13 amino acids. The CDR3 loop reads CATSNQQNTEAFF. DNA of the CDR3: TGTGCCACCAGCAATCAGCAGAACACTGAAGCTTTCTTT.

The V and J genes are TRBV4-1 and TRBJ1-3; unclear D gene. V was cut by 0 bases and J by 1 base, with 7 bases left in between. This CDR3 is built from 15 residues. Germline V gene sequence: CDR1 MGHRA, CDR2 YSYEKL. Here the CDR3 reads CASSQDDFSGNTIYF. The CDR3, as DNA: TGCGCCAGCAGCCAAGATGACTTTTCTGGAAACACCATATATTTT.

This clonotype has just a few counts. The rearrangement joins TRBV3-1 to TRBJ2-2, with a tentative D call TRBD2 (6 bases). Germline-derived CDR1 and CDR2 are LGHDT and YNNKEL (reference sequence). CDR3 length: 16 residues. Deletions cut 4 bases from V and 3 bases from J, with 15 bases between. Here the CDR3 DNA reads TGTGCCAGCAGCCCTACCGCGACTAGAGACACCGGGGAGCTGTTTTTT. Amino acids: CASSPTATRDTGELFF.

In this sample, this clonotype turned up many times. This rearrangement joins TRBV20-1 to TRBJ1-2; D is perhaps TRBD1 (5 bases). The CDR3 runs to 16 residues. V shed 7 bases and J shed 3 bases, with 24 bases lying between them. CDR1 and CDR2 from the germline V gene are DFQATT and SNEGSKA (reference sequence). The CDR3 is CSVRQGRRGWDYGYTF. CDR3 DNA: TGCAGTGTGCGCCAGGGTCGGCGGGGCTGGGACTATGGCTACACCTTC.

This CDR3 reads CASSLYWQGGTLYEQYF. DNA for the CDR3: TGTGCCAGCAGCTTATATTGGCAGGGCGGCACCCTCTACGAGCAGTACTTC. The chain employs TRBV7-2 and TRBJ2-7; tentatively, D is TRBD1 (5 bases). Germline CDR1 and CDR2: SGHTA and FQGNSA. This CDR3 has 17 residues. Trimming left V 2 bases short and J 3 bases short, with 20 bases between. Filled out from reference TRBV7-2 and TRBJ2-7, the complete variable domain reads GAGVSQSPSNKVTEKGKDVELRCDPISGHTALYWYRQSLGQGLEFLIYFQGNSAPDKSGLPSDRFSAERTGGSVSTLTIQRTQQEDSAVYLCASSLYWQGGTLYEQYFGPGTRLTVT.